A single sample is the source of the 23 T cell receptor beta chains below, sequenced in a study of control samples from healthy donors and cancer patients. Clones were sequenced by immunoSEQ multiplex PCR, and TCRdb holds only the in-frame ones, with some missing. The sample contains about 150,000 clones, over 85% of which appear only once. Sequencing was performed on blood. The receptors come from a man aged 18 to 29 in good health.

The gene calls are TRBV11-2 and TRBJ2-5; D is unresolved. Trimming stripped 5 bases from V and 4 bases from J, with 17 bases between. This CDR3 has 15 residues. Germline CDR1 SGHAT, CDR2 FQNNGV. CDR3 sequence reads: CASSQNGLRGETQYF. CDR3 nucleotides: TGTGCCAGCAGCCAGAACGGCTTGAGAGGAGAGACCCAGTACTTC.

The chain couples TRBV6-4 to TRBJ2-1; 8 bases are a match to TRBD1. From germline, CDR1 is MRHNA and CDR2 SNTAGT. This CDR3 has 15 residues. V shed 8 bases and J 3 bases; nucleotides not matched to a gene: 9. The CDR3 protein is CASREDRDNYNEQFF. The CDR3 region has the DNA TGTGCCAGCCGCGAGGACAGGGATAACTACAATGAGCAGTTCTTC.

A word on this clone: The sample contains more than one DNA sequence encoding this CDR3. DNA for the CDR3: TGCAGTGCTAGGGTGAACACTGAAGCTTTCTTT. This gives the protein CSARVNTEAFF. The chain has TRBV20-1 and TRBJ1-1; D unresolved. The germline gives CDR1 DFQATT, CDR2 SNEGSKA (reference sequence). V was trimmed by 3 bases and J by 0 bases, leaving 2 bases between them. The CDR3 has 11 residues.

The chain combines TRBV3-1 (or the pseudogene TRBV3-2) with TRBJ1-2; 9 bases align to TRBD1. V was pared by 5 bases and J by 4 bases, with 11 bases of the junction left unmatched. CDR1 LGHDT and CDR2 YNNKEL come from the germline V gene (reference sequence). The CDR3 runs 16 residues. The CDR3 sequence is CASSLTLQGAGYGYTF. For the CDR3, the DNA is TGTGCCAGCAGCTTGACTTTACAGGGGGCTGGCTATGGCTACACCTTC.

The CDR3 loop reads CASSSKADRNNEKLFF. CDR3 coding DNA: TGTGCCAGCAGCTCTAAAGCAGACAGAAACAATGAAAAACTGTTTTTT. This chain uses TRBV5-5 with TRBJ1-4; TRBD1 is a possible D gene (5 bases). V shed 3 bases and J shed 5 bases, with 17 bases lying between them. Germline V gives CDR1 SGHKS, CDR2 YYEKEE (reference sequence). The CDR3 has 16 residues.

The rearrangement uses TRBV28 and TRBJ1-5; D might be TRBD1 (6 bases). The CDR3 has 14 amino acids. V was trimmed by 6 bases and J by 6 bases, leaving 15 bases between them. CDR1 and CDR2 (germline): MDHEN, SYDVKM. In nucleotides, the CDR3 is TGTGCCAGCAGCCCTACAGGGTCCACTCAGCCCCAGCATTTT. Residues: CASSPTGSTQPQHF.

Details on this clone: In the same sample, other DNA sequences code for this CDR3. The chain is built from TRBV7-2 and TRBJ2-7; D is possibly TRBD1 or TRBD2 (5 bases each). The V and J ends lost 1 base and 0 bases respectively, with 10 bases between them. Germline-derived CDR1 and CDR2 are SGHTA and FQGNSA. This CDR3 has 15 amino acids. The CDR3 spells CASSLDAGSSYEQYF. CDR3 coding DNA: TGTGCCAGCAGCTTAGACGCAGGGAGCTCCTACGAGCAGTACTTC.

Here the CDR3 DNA reads TGCGCCAGCAGCCAGGGAAGCCACGCCAAAAACATTCAGTACTTC. It codes for CASSQGSHAKNIQYF. This chain joins TRBV4-3 and TRBJ2-4; D is unclear. V was shortened by 3 bases and J by 1 base, with 10 bases between the two germline ends. The CDR3 runs 15 residues. Germline V gene sequence: CDR1 LGHNA, CDR2 YSLEER.

The rearrangement uses TRBV5-1 and TRBJ2-2; D ambiguous. The length of the CDR3 is 17 residues. V dropped 0 bases and J dropped 0 bases, with 12 bases sitting between them. Per the germline V gene, CDR1 is SGHRS and CDR2 is YFSETQ. DNA of the CDR3: TGCGCCAGCAGCTTGGCCAGACGATCCCCGAACACCGGGGAGCTGTTTTTT. This translates into CASSLARRSPNTGELFF.

This clone appeared a few times. The chain links TRBV28 to TRBJ2-3; D is ambiguous. CDR3 size: 14 residues. Germline CDR1 reads MDHEN; CDR2 reads SYDVKM. Trimming stripped 1 base from V and 4 bases from J, with 9 bases between. Written as DNA, the CDR3 is TGTGCCAGCAGTTTATTAGGTGGCGCAGATACGCAGTATTTT. This gives the protein CASSLLGGADTQYF.

This clone appeared a few times. V and J are TRBV11-2 and TRBJ1-2; 7 nucleotides match TRBD1. This CDR3 has 13 amino acids. The V and J ends lost 5 bases and 2 bases, in that order; junction bases with no gene match: 2. CDR1 is SGHAT and CDR2 is FQNNGV in the germline V gene. CDR3 loop: CASSPDRNYGYTF. CDR3 nucleotides: TGTGCCAGCAGCCCGGACAGGAACTATGGCTACACCTTC. Filled out from reference TRBV11-2 and TRBJ1-2, the complete variable domain reads EAGVAQSPRYKIIEKRQSVAFWCNPISGHATLYWYQQILGQGPKLLIQFQNNGVVDDSQLPKDRFSAERLKGVDSTLKIQPAKLEDSAVYLCASSPDRNYGYTFGSGTRLTVV.

V is TRBV7-8 and J is TRBJ2-7, with 7 bases aligning to TRBD2. With 3 bases clipped from V and 3 bases from J, the junction kept 2 bases outside the gene matches. Germline CDR1 SGHVS, CDR2 FQNEAQ. The CDR3 loop spans 13 amino acids. The CDR3 spells CASSLRGNYEQYF. Written as DNA, the CDR3 is TGTGCCAGCAGCTTGCGGGGGAACTACGAGCAGTACTTC. The full variable domain, rest sourced from reference TRBV7-8 and TRBJ2-7, is GAGVSQSPRYKVAKRGQDVALRCDPISGHVSLFWYQQALGQGPEFLTYFQNEAQLDKSGLPSDRFFAERPEGSVSTLKIQRTQQEDSAVYLCASSLRGNYEQYFGPGTRLTVT.

The genes are TRBV10-3 and TRBJ2-1; the match to TRBD1 covers 9 bases. V gave up 6 bases and J gave up 6 bases; unmatched junction bases: 9. The CDR3 has 15 amino acids. The germline V gene encodes CDR1 ENHRY and CDR2 SYGVKD. Written as DNA, the CDR3 is TGTGCCATCAGCGCAACAGGGGGCGCGTCCAATGAGCAGTTCTTC. It is translated as CAISATGGASNEQFF.

J is TRBJ2-7 and V is TRBV19; 11 nucleotides line up with TRBD2. This CDR3 is built from 15 residues. Germline V gene lookup returns CDR1 LNHDA and CDR2 SQIVND (reference sequence). V shed 6 bases, J shed 4 bases, and the junction held 8 bases outside the gene matches. CDR3 residues: CASRDGTSGAYEQYF. The CDR3 DNA reads TGTGCCAGTAGGGACGGGACTAGCGGAGCTTACGAGCAGTACTTC.

This chain uses TRBV6-5 with TRBJ2-7; TRBD1 matches 8 bases. After removal of 7 bases from V and 5 bases from J, the junction contained 10 bases not matched to a gene. This CDR3 is 14 amino acids long. CDR1 MNHEY and CDR2 SVGAGI come from the germline V gene. As DNA, the CDR3 is TGTGCCAGCACCGCCAGACAGGGGCAGCACGAGCAGTACTTC. Its protein product is CASTARQGQHEQYF.

The chain employs TRBV5-4 and TRBJ2-7; D remains ambiguous. Between the trimmed V and J ends, which lost 0 bases and 0 bases, there was a span of 13 bases. CDR3 size: 16 residues. The germline gives CDR1 SGHNT, CDR2 YYREEE (reference sequence). The CDR3 bases are TGTGCCAGCAGCTTGGACGGCGGAAGGAGCTCCTACGAGCAGTACTTC. Protein product: CASSLDGGRSSYEQYF.

The gene calls are TRBV6-5 and TRBJ2-7, with 12 bases lining up with TRBD2. CDR1 and CDR2 from the germline V gene are MNHEY and SVGAGI. The junction had 9 bases not matched to a gene; V was cut back by 9 bases and J by 9 bases. The CDR3 extends over 13 amino acids. The CDR3 reads CASSTSGRPVQYF. Here the CDR3 DNA reads TGTGCCAGTTCGACTAGCGGGAGACCGGTGCAGTACTTC.

This sequence joins TRBV2 and TRBJ1-6; D unresolved. The CDR3 contains 13 residues. CDR1 SNHLY and CDR2 FYNNEI come from the germline V gene. The V gene lost 8 bases and the J gene lost 4 bases, with 9 bases spanning the gap. CDR3 in amino acids: CASRSEYNSPLHF. The CDR3 bases are TGTGCCAGCCGATCGGAATATAATTCACCCCTCCACTTT.

The CDR3 nucleotides read TGTGCCAGCAGTCAGGGGGGCAATCAGCCCCAGCATTTT. This sequence encodes CASSQGGNQPQHF. This chain links TRBV5-4 with TRBJ1-5; the match to TRBD1 covers 7 bases. The germline V gene has CDR1 SGHNT and CDR2 YYREEE (reference sequence). The CDR3 runs 13 residues. Trimming took 5 bases from V and 2 from J; bases not matched to a gene: 1.

CDR3 bases: TGTGCCAGCAGTTTGGCGCCCGCGGTCTCACCCCTCCACTTT. Translated, it gives CASSLAPAVSPLHF. The chain recombines TRBV28 with TRBJ1-6, with unresolved D. The V end lost 3 bases, the J end lost 10 bases, and 13 bases lay between the germline ends. CDR3 size: 14 residues. CDR1 and CDR2 (germline): MDHEN, SYDVKM.

The chain couples TRBV5-1 to TRBJ2-1; 9 bases line up with TRBD2. The CDR3 spans 21 residues. Germline loops: CDR1 SGHRS, CDR2 YFSETQ. The V gene end was trimmed by 0 bases and the J gene end by 2 bases; junction bases not matched to a gene: 18. CDR3 sequence: CASSLEDMKWGASGTYNEQFF. The CDR3 DNA reads as TGCGCCAGCAGCTTGGAAGATATGAAATGGGGGGCTAGCGGGACCTACAATGAGCAGTTCTTC.

The rearrangement links TRBV14 to TRBJ2-5; a weak D match, TRBD1 (5 bases). The CDR3 is made up of 16 amino acids. The germline V gene encodes CDR1 SGHDN and CDR2 FVKESK. V lost 4 bases to trimming and J lost 2 bases, with 17 bases between them. Here the CDR3 DNA reads TGTGCCAGCAGCCGCAGGGTTCAGCGCCGACAAGAGACCCAGTACTTC. As protein: CASSRRVQRRQETQYF.

The chain carries TRBV5-1 and TRBJ2-7; 10 bases are shared with TRBD1. The CDR3 is made up of 16 amino acids. CDR1 and CDR2 from the germline V gene are SGHRS and YFSETQ. V shed 1 base and J 8 bases; nucleotides not matched to a gene: 12. The CDR3 DNA follows: TGCGCCAGCAGCTTGACCAGGGGACAGGGGCTTAGCAAGCAGTACTTC. It yields the protein CASSLTRGQGLSKQYF.